The 20 T cell receptor beta chains listed next were all sequenced from one sample in a study of T cells after yellow fever vaccination. TCRdb re-derived calls from the 5' RACE reads in MiXCR, one entry per CDR3 protein. This sample yields hundreds of thousands of distinct CDR3 sequences, of which roughly 7.5% are seen a single time; 15% to 20% belongs to the top ten. The specimen was PBMCs, collected around 45 days after the first yellow fever vaccination. These receptors all stem from a man aged 18 to 30 who received the YFV17D yellow fever vaccine.

The chain combines TRBV6-6 with TRBJ2-7; D remains ambiguous. The CDR3 is 13 amino acids. Germline-derived CDR1 and CDR2 are MNHNY and SVGAGI (reference sequence). Trimming removed 5 bases from V and 6 bases from J, with 14 bases in between. The CDR3 region has the DNA TGTGCCAGCAGTGTTCAAAAGAAAAGCGAGCAGTACTTC. Translation gives CASSVQKKSEQYF.

This clonotype turned up a few times. V is TRBV7-6 and J is TRBJ2-1; D is undetermined. Germline lookup yields CDR1 SGHVS and CDR2 FNYEAQ. V lost 0 bases to trimming and J lost 2 bases, with 8 bases between them. This CDR3 is 15 amino acids long. CDR3 in DNA: TGTGCCAGCAGCTTAGCTGGGCCAGCCTACAATGAGCAGTTCTTC. Translating it yields CASSLAGPAYNEQFF.

This clonotype was seen more than once but under ten times. CDR3 sequence reads: CASSLDRVDGYTF. CDR3 nucleotide sequence: TGTGCCAGCAGCTTGGACAGGGTAGATGGCTACACCTTC. The chain links TRBV5-4 to TRBJ1-2; TRBD1 is a possible D gene (6 bases). The V end lost 0 bases, the J end lost 6 bases, and 9 bases lay between the germline ends. CDR1 SGHNT and CDR2 YYREEE come from the germline V gene (reference sequence). CDR3 length: 13 amino acids.

This clonotype was observed a handful of times. This chain connects TRBV6-2 or TRBV6-3 to TRBJ2-6; the match to TRBD1 covers 11 bases. V dropped 7 bases and J dropped 4; count of bases not matched to a gene: 9. CDR3 length: 17 residues. The germline gives CDR1 MNHEY, CDR2 SVGEGT. CDR3 in DNA: TGTGCCAGCATCCTTGGACAGGGGGCGTCCGGGGCCAACGTCCTGACTTTC. Amino acids: CASILGQGASGANVLTF.

The chain carries TRBV27 and TRBJ1-5; perhaps TRBD1 as D (5 bases). Germline CDR1 and CDR2: MNHEY and SMNVEV (reference sequence). Trimming pared 2 bases from V and 4 bases from J, leaving 9 bases between. This CDR3 comprises 14 residues. CDR3 nucleotide sequence: TGTGCCAGCAGTTTACAGGGCAAAAATCAGCCCCAGCATTTT. It encodes CASSLQGKNQPQHF.

The chain has TRBV7-2 and TRBJ2-3; D possibly corresponds to TRBD1 (5 bases). The CDR3 spans 14 residues. From germline, CDR1 is SGHTA and CDR2 FQGNSA. Trimming cost V 5 bases and J 0 bases, with 9 bases left between them. The CDR3 sequence: CASSVRQSTDTQYF. The CDR3 DNA reads TGTGCCAGCAGCGTTCGACAGAGCACAGATACGCAGTATTTT.

J is TRBJ1-5 and V is TRBV23-1; D gene uncertain. TRBV23-1 is treated as an ORF (open reading frame) with a function not yet certain. Trimming removed 8 bases at V and 6 bases at J, with 14 bases between. This CDR3 has 13 amino acids. The CDR3 nucleotides are TGCGCCAGCTGCACAACTCTACGTCAGCCCCAGCATTTT. It is translated as CASCTTLRQPQHF.

V gene TRBV11-2 combines with J gene TRBJ1-2; no firm D call. Trimming stripped 1 base from V and 0 bases from J, with 6 bases between. The CDR3 contains 14 residues. Looked up from germline, CDR1 is SGHAT and CDR2 is FQNNGV. CDR3 nucleotide sequence: TGTGCCAGCAGCTTAGGCCTGGCTAACTATGGCTACACCTTC. It codes for CASSLGLANYGYTF. The full variable domain, its missing parts supplied by reference TRBV11-2 and TRBJ1-2, is EAGVAQSPRYKIIEKRQSVAFWCNPISGHATLYWYQQILGQGPKLLIQFQNNGVVDDSQLPKDRFSAERLKGVDSTLKIQPAKLEDSAVYLCASSLGLANYGYTFGSGTRLTVV.

CDR3 DNA sequence: TGCGCCAGCAGCTTGTTGACAGGGGGATGGTGGAATGAGCAGTTCTTC. This sequence encodes CASSLLTGGWWNEQFF. This chain connects TRBV5-1 to TRBJ2-1; 9 bases agree with TRBD1. CDR3 length: 16 residues. Trimming cost V 1 base and J 7 bases; bases outside gene matches: 9. Germline values: CDR1 SGHRS, CDR2 YFSETQ.

This clonotype has just a few counts. V is TRBV30 and J is TRBJ2-2; unclear D gene. The CDR3 extends over 15 amino acids. Germline loops: CDR1 GTSNPN, CDR2 SVGIG (reference sequence). V was pared by 0 bases and J by 0 bases, with 8 bases between. CDR3 residues: CAWSVKSPNTGELFF. CDR3 sequence (DNA): TGTGCCTGGAGTGTAAAAAGCCCGAACACCGGGGAGCTGTTTTTT.

This clonotype was seen more than once but under ten times. The chain is built from TRBV29-1 and TRBJ2-1; possibly TRBD1 for D (5 bases). CDR3 size: 12 residues. Trimming removed 4 bases from V and 6 bases from J, with 10 bases in between. CDR1 and CDR2 (germline): SQVTM, ANQGSEA. Here the CDR3 reads CSVAGYGNEQFF. The CDR3 nucleotides read TGCAGCGTTGCAGGGTATGGCAATGAGCAGTTCTTC.

This clonotype was seen a handful of times. V and J are TRBV18 and TRBJ1-2, with 7 bases identical to TRBD1. V trimming: 4 bases; J trimming: 7 bases; junction bases outside the gene matches: 9. The germline V gene has CDR1 KGHSH and CDR2 LQKENI. CDR3 size: 14 residues. The DNA for the CDR3 is TGTGCCAGCTCACGGGACAGAGAGACTGGTGGCTACACCTTC. The encoded protein is CASSRDRETGGYTF.

This chain joins TRBV6-2 or TRBV6-3 and TRBJ2-1; D gene ambiguous. The CDR3 totals 17 residues. Per the germline V gene, CDR1 is MNHEY and CDR2 is SVGEGT. Between the trimmed V and J ends, which lost 3 bases and 0 bases, there was a span of 15 bases. The CDR3 sequence is CASSYSSRLGSYNEQFF. The CDR3 DNA is TGTGCCAGCAGTTATTCCAGCCGGCTTGGCTCCTACAATGAGCAGTTCTTC.

The table lists this clonotype with a few counts. The chain joins TRBV14 to TRBJ1-5; D is unclear. The V and J ends lost 0 bases and 9 bases respectively, with 24 bases between them. The CDR3 contains 18 residues. From germline, CDR1 is SGHDN and CDR2 FVKESK. CDR3 coding DNA: TGTGCCAGCAGCCAAGATGGGTTCCATGTATTTAGATGTGTGCCCCAGCATTTT. Its translation is CASSQDGFHVFRCVPQHF.

V usage is TRBV10-2 and J usage is TRBJ1-1; possible D gene TRBD1, 5 bases. The length of the CDR3 is 12 residues. V lost 5 bases, J lost 6 bases, and 10 bases lay in between. Germline CDR1 is WSHSY and CDR2 is SAAADI. The CDR3 spells CASSSAGPEAFF. CDR3 coding DNA: TGCGCCAGCAGTTCGGCAGGGCCTGAAGCTTTCTTT.

The table lists this clonotype with a few counts. V usage is TRBV29-1 and J usage is TRBJ2-3; D remains ambiguous. The germline CDR1 and CDR2 sequences are SQVTM and ANQGSEA. V shed 2 bases and J shed 5 bases, with 14 bases lying between them. The CDR3 loop spans 14 amino acids. The CDR3 DNA follows: TGCAGCGTTGAATCCTCTTTCGGGCGAGATACGCAGTATTTT. Its protein product is CSVESSFGRDTQYF.

This rearrangement joins TRBV5-6 to TRBJ1-3; the match to TRBD1 covers 7 bases. V shed 8 bases, J shed 2 bases, and the junction held 4 bases outside the gene matches. The germline V gene has CDR1 SGHDT and CDR2 YYEEEE. There are 13 residues in the CDR3. CDR3 region: CASTGAPGNTIYF. In DNA, the CDR3 is TGTGCCAGTACAGGGGCCCCTGGAAACACCATATATTTT.

This clonotype showed up just a few times. The chain carries TRBV20-1 and TRBJ2-1, with TRBD1 matching over 8 bases. The CDR3 contains 15 residues. V dropped 0 bases and J dropped 2; count of bases not matched to a gene: 3. Per the germline V gene, CDR1 is DFQATT and CDR2 is SNEGSKA (reference sequence). CDR3 region: CSARDQGATYNEQFF. The CDR3 DNA reads TGCAGTGCTAGAGATCAGGGGGCGACCTACAATGAGCAGTTCTTC.

This clonotype has a handful of counts. The rearrangement joins TRBV5-1 to TRBJ2-5; D is possibly TRBD1 or TRBD2 (5 bases each). Germline V CDR1 and CDR2: SGHRS, YFSETQ. The CDR3 runs to 15 residues. The V gene lost 5 bases and the J gene lost 5 bases, with 19 bases spanning the gap. The CDR3 DNA sequence: TGCGCCAGCAGACCCTCCCATGGAGAGGGGGAGACCCAGTACTTC. It specifies CASRPSHGEGETQYF.

This clonotype was found a few times. This chain uses TRBV10-3 with TRBJ2-2; TRBD1 aligns across 7 bases. CDR3 length equals 16 residues. The trim removed 6 bases at V and 3 bases at J, leaving 10 bases unmatched. Germline V gene lookup returns CDR1 ENHRY and CDR2 SYGVKD. CDR3 amino acids: CAISHPSGGDTGELFF. CDR3 DNA sequence: TGTGCCATCAGCCACCCGTCAGGGGGAGACACCGGGGAGCTGTTTTTT.